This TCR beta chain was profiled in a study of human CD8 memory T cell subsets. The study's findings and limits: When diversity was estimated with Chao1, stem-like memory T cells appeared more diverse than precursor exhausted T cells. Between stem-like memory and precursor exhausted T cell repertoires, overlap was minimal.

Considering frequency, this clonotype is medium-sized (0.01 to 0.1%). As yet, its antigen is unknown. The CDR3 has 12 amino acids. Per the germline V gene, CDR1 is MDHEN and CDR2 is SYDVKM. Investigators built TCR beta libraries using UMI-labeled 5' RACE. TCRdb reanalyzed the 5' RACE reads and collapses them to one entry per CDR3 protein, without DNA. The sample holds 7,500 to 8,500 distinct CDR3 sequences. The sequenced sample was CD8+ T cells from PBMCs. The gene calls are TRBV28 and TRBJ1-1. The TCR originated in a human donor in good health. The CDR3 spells CASSLFGSEAFF.